This T cell receptor beta chain was captured by sequencing in a study of technical replicates of blood from a handful of donors. V was clipped by 4 bases and J by 3 bases, with 8 bases between them. Germline values: CDR1 SNHLY, CDR2 FYNNEI. The CDR3 covers 13 residues. Only in-frame clones appear in the TCRdb table, and some are missing; sequencing was by immunoSEQ multiplex PCR. Of about 100,000 clones listed, almost 96% were seen once; the top ten hold 0.2% to 0.25%. The chain links TRBV2 to TRBJ2-3, with D hard to call. This TCR came from a human donor in good health. Material for sequencing was T cells isolated from PBMCs. CDR3 region: CASSGEWTDTQYF. The CDR3, as DNA: TGTGCCAGCAGTGGCGAATGGACAGATACGCAGTATTTT.